Sequencing of this T cell receptor beta chain was carried out in a study of cytomegalovirus exposure and HLA in healthy donors (dated by TCRdb to the late 2010s). For the study in its entirety: According to an earlier analysis of several hundred of the donors, 150 million to 200 million T cells yielded 117 million unique TCR beta sequences and more than 250 Gb of sequence data. Roughly five DR-DQ haplotypes were handled as single units for association and clustering because linkage in the cohort was strong. To predict cytomegalovirus infection status, the study combined high-throughput TCR immunosequencing, statistical association of individual TCRs with disease status, and machine learning. Every discovery cohort repertoire had been produced on one sequencing platform. Around 330 gigabases of sequencing data and around 85 million unique TCR sequences made up an early release that covered 640 HLA-typed donors. Typing coverage differed by locus: A, B, C, DRB1 and DQB1 were typed in about 620-640 donors, DQA1 in around 500, DPA1 in around 610, and DPB1 in just under 490. Genome-wide SNP genotypes for about 65% of the 666 donors were used in a later genetic analysis, which treated that subset as a discovery cohort. An earlier analysis of several hundred of the donors applied high-throughput TCR beta sequencing to assess whether each TCR beta V gene segment acted as functional or pseudogenic. Class I and class II HLA loci were covered by the typing at four-digit resolution. On average, roughly 240,000 unique TCR beta nucleotide sequences were sequenced per donor among some 420 genotyped donors of the cohort, with roughly 19% of those sequences being non-productive. The later analysis used no new phenotypic data to find candidate immune exposures, relying instead on TCR beta sequences and their occurrence across donors. Donor age, sex, ethnicity and CMV serostatus were collected together with the repertoire data. The study used immunosequencing to profile the T cell repertoires of under 700 subjects and linked those repertoires to cytomegalovirus serostatus. The aim of the study was to test whether cataloging public T cell receptors could identify signatures of past pathogen exposure. A later analysis re-analyzed previously published TCR beta repertoires from 666 donors and added high-resolution HLA genotyping to study TCR occurrence patterns. Of the approximately 370 genotyped donors, 81% were placed in the genetic ancestry cluster associated with self-reported Caucasian donors. Along with the roughly 670-subject first cohort, a separate validation cohort of over 90 different subjects was used.

The receptor library was made with the immunoSEQ multiplex PCR assay. For the multiplex PCR, a mixture combining 60 forward primers for TCR Vbeta segments and 13 reverse primers for TCR Jbeta segments was used. Amplification of the CDR3 region of rearranged TCR beta genes was performed with a multiplex PCR assay on genomic DNA. Amplified TCR beta libraries were sequenced as 87-base-pair reads on the Illumina HiSeq System. The authors' pipeline ran thus. In a later analysis, some 80 million unique TCR beta chains were counted across the approximately 640 repertoires, and approximately 9.9 million of these chains were shared by at least two donors. To remove PCR and sequencing errors, raw reads were error-corrected and collapsed into unique sequences using a nearest-neighbor algorithm that merged closely related sequences. To assign V, D and J gene segments, CDR3 sequences were aligned to IMGT reference sequences. For a sequence to be retained, a match of at least six nucleotides was required to both a V gene segment and a J gene segment. A rearrangement counted as productive if the CDR3 had no stop codons and remained in frame with V and J, and every other rearrangement counted as non-productive. CDR3 was defined according to IMGT convention as the region running from the second conserved V-encoded cysteine to the conserved J-encoded phenylalanine. In an earlier analysis of roughly 580 of the donors, sequences lacking an unambiguous match to a single V gene segment were excluded. An earlier analysis of a few hundred of the donors called V segments functional above 56.7% productive rearrangements and segregating when the between-donor standard deviation exceeded 5%. To diagnose cytomegalovirus status from the catalog of TCR beta chain sequences, a statistical classification framework was built. In a later analysis, TCR nucleotide sequences were compared against IMGT/GENE-DB human TR gene sequences so that V and J genes could be assigned. In a later analysis, CDR3 sequences and most-parsimonious VDJ recombination scenarios were assigned using the TCRdist pipeline. In a later analysis, each TCR beta chain was defined by its CDR3 amino acid sequence together with its V-gene family, and reads without a unique V-gene family were excluded. To address suspected cross-contamination and a sequencing artifact, a later analysis removed approximately 600 highly shared, low-generation-probability nucleotide sequences. A later analysis calculated a clonal expansion index for each public chain from normalized within-repertoire ranks of inferred template counts. Generation probabilities in a later analysis came from a VDJ recombination model fitted to out-of-frame rearrangements, and those results were checked against IGoR. Hypergeometric tests were used in a later analysis to score TCR-TCR, TCR-HLA and TCR-CMV co-occurrence, with a repertoire-size bias correction applied to the TCR pairs. In a later analysis, false discovery rates were estimated by permuting HLA or CMV assignments 20 times. A later analysis grouped co-occurring TCRs with DBSCAN, adding TCRdist sequence similarity when clustering within HLA-allele-positive subsets. Repertoires with fewer than 30,000 or more than 120,000 public chains, plus five repertoires with anomalous nucleotide sharing, were excluded from co-occurrence clustering. Held by TCRdb, this immuneACCESS table contains in-frame sequences only and omits some clones. Under half of the omission traces to an unresolved V gene where checked; the cause of the rest is unknown. That table gives V, J and clone size, and the DNA gave D and trimming. Here the sample has under 80,000 clones; 70% to 75% occur a single time. Jointly, the top ten make up roughly 5% of the sample.

The cohort was made up of 650 to 700 healthy bone marrow donors. All cohort members were sampled while nominally healthy, although unrecorded immune exposures were likely present. The donor tested CMV seronegative and was one of the 352 seronegative cohort members. A peripheral blood sample was provided by each donor, and peripheral blood mononuclear cells were used for TCR beta sequencing. The Qiagen DNeasy Blood Extraction Kit was used to extract genomic DNA from the blood cell samples. The CDR3, cysteine through valine, is 14 amino acids long. Only the CDR3 region is kept as DNA, spanning 42 bases read in frame from base 1. For this chain, trimming is 5 bases at the V end and 3 bases at the J end, and the number of junction bases without a gene match is 8. Via the germline V gene, CDR1 is SGHRS and CDR2 YFSETQ. Broader findings and caveats from the paper: An association between a missense DCLRE1C variant and V-gene and J-gene trimming of TCR beta chains was found in a later genetic analysis and replicated in an independent cohort. Across donors, most TCR sequences were observed very rarely, whereas some public TCRs were present in many individuals. In both the original and validation cohorts, the classifier was reported to diagnose cytomegalovirus status with high specificity and sensitivity. A cluster of highly shared sequence variants was judged likely to represent a technical artifact of the sequencing pipeline. In an earlier analysis of 587 of the donors, most TCR beta V segments appeared in productive rearrangements about 90% or about 30% of the time, broadly matching IMGT annotations. The only immune exposure information available for the cohort was CMV serostatus. In a later analysis, most CMV-associated TCR beta chains were found to appear HLA-restricted, with HLA associations seemingly driven largely by CMV exposure. Because counts were too low, roughly 17 rarely observed V segments, including chromosome 9 orphons, were left out of the earlier analysis of roughly 600 of the donors. Strong co-occurrence of HLA alleles, especially DR and DQ, made assigning TCR associations to individual alleles difficult. A later analysis found that TCR association rates varied across HLA loci, with DRB1 alleles showing the most associated TCRs and HLA-C alleles the fewest. A few of the identified cytomegalovirus-associated TCR beta chains were confirmed in vitro to be specific for cytomegalovirus antigens. Only TCR beta chains were sequenced in this cohort, and the absence of alpha or paired-chain data limited detectable features. A further reported finding was that TCR beta sequences accurately predicted the HLA-A and HLA-B alleles for most subjects in the first cohort. Correlated functional status among segregating V segments might reflect linkage disequilibrium, but an unknown experimental factor could not be ruled out. In a later analysis, 16,951 TCR beta sequences were associated with specific HLA alleles at a false discovery rate of 0.05. HLA typing was unavailable for some donors at each locus, so association tests used only the typed subset. Sequencing depth was assumed to be roughly uniform across donors in the presence/absence analyses, though that assumption may not hold. A total of 150 to 200 TCR beta chains were listed by the study as associated with cytomegalovirus. Some IMGT-functional V segments, including TRBV6-2 and TRBV6-3, could not be distinguished by the 87-base-pair reads and were therefore excluded. A later analysis reported that several top co-occurrence clusters appeared linked to parvovirus B19, influenza, CMV and Epstein-Barr virus. The authors suggested that the approach could potentially be generalized to other disease states and immunological phenotypes. In a later genetic analysis, fewer N-insertions in productive TCRs were reported among donors in an Asian-associated ancestry cluster than the approximately 710-donor mean. A later analysis found that HLA-associated TCR beta chains were more clonally expanded and had lower generation probabilities than equally common non-associated chains.

As for this clone: The antigen this receptor binds is unknown. Per-nucleotide qualities are absent, and no much larger clonotype sits a single base away.

Sequenced sample: PBMCs. This receptor chain uses TRBV5-1 and TRBJ2-7; 7 central nucleotides agree with TRBD2. The sequence was collected from a woman under 40 in good health and CMV-seronegative. The bases read TGCGCCAGCAGGGTTGCTAGCGGAAACTACGAGCAGTACGTC. Translated, this gives CASRVASGNYEQYV.